This T cell receptor (beta chain) was identified in a study of T-cell reconstitution after alpha-beta-depleted transplantation in children. Study-wide results and limits: At around two months after transplant, the alpha-beta T cells were reportedly derived from several hundred expanded clones that came from non-depleted graft cells. The high TCRbeta diversity at day 60 in some patients came from surviving recipient T cells and thymic progenitors. Newly produced T cells mostly accounted for T-cell counts and diversity one year post-transplant.

Turning to this clonotype: Its antigen is as yet unknown.

The length of the CDR3 is 14 residues. V trimming: 6 bases; J trimming: 5 bases; junction bases outside the gene matches: 6. A library of TCRbeta sequences, prepared with unique molecular identifiers, was generated. TCRdb called the PCR reads again in MiXCR, with one record for every CDR3 protein. The table shows approximately 1,000,000 distinct CDR3 sequences, with 25% to 35% occurring only once. The V call is TRBV12-3 or TRBV12-4, the J call TRBJ2-1; TRBD2 matches 8 bases. The specimen comprised PBMCs, mostly from graft donor cells, sampled 360 days after TCRalphabeta/CD19-depleted stem cell transplant. The receptor's source is a boy in the first two years of life who had a stem cell transplant for SCID, so the T cells may come from the graft donor. CDR3 in amino acids: CASSPGLGHNEQFF. CDR3 bases: TGTGCCAGCAGCCCGGGACTAGGGCACAATGAGCAGTTCTTC.